The T cell receptor beta chain under discussion was sequenced for a study of control samples from healthy donors and cancer patients. Only in-frame clones appear in the TCRdb table, and some are missing; sequencing was by immunoSEQ multiplex PCR. The sample lists 100,000 to 150,000 clones, 80% to 95% occurring once. This TCR derives from a man aged 18-30 years in good health. Sequences were obtained from blood.

CDR3 in amino acids: CASSSTLAGEDTQYF. The CDR3 DNA is TGTGCCAGCAGCTCGACACTAGCGGGGGAGGATACGCAGTATTTT. The V and J genes are TRBV7-9 and TRBJ2-3; 11 nucleotides match TRBD2. With 4 bases clipped from V and 6 bases from J, the junction kept 6 bases outside the gene matches. The CDR3 is 15 residues long. The germline V gene has CDR1 SEHNR and CDR2 FQNEAQ (reference sequence). Full variable domain (outside the CDR3, taken from reference TRBV7-9 and TRBJ2-3): DTGVSQNPRHKITKRGQNVTFRCDPISEHNRLYWYRQTLGQGPEFLTYFQNEAQLEKSRLLSDRFSAERPKGSFSTLEIQRTEQGDSAMYLCASSSTLAGEDTQYFGPGTRLTVL.